This is a list of T cell receptor beta chains from one sample in a study of T-cell memory formation after mild COVID-19. From the 5' RACE reads, TCRdb called clonotypes with MiXCR, one entry per CDR3 protein. The data show roughly 610,000 distinct CDR3 sequences, 15% to 20% seen once. The sequencing sample was made of PBMCs or a T cell subset sorted from them (not recorded which). The receptors were gathered from an adult woman who had mild COVID-19 (a few samples of this study predate the infection). Cell type and time point are not known. CDR3s include the opening cysteine and the closing phenylalanine or tryptophan. D genes are given only for firm matches. Part of the rows lack a size; the others show once, few, many or a class for expanded clones.

TRBD1	TRBV20-1	TRBJ2-7	.	TGCAGTGCTAGGGCGGGACAGGGGATCTACGAGCAGTACTTC	CSARAGQGIYEQYF
.	TRBV6-5	TRBJ1-2	.	TGTGCCAGCAGTTACGATTGGGACAACATCTATGGCTACACCTTC	CASSYDWDNIYGYTF
TRBD1	TRBV7-2	TRBJ1-6	few	TGTGCCAGCAGCTTAAACAGGGGATCCTATAATTCACCCCTCCACTTT	CASSLNRGSYNSPLHF
.	TRBV9	TRBJ2-3	.	TGTGCCAGCAGCGTAGACCGGCGGGCCCAACACACAGATACGCAGTATTTT	CASSVDRRAQHTDTQYF
.	TRBV6-2/TRBV6-3	TRBJ2-7	many	TGTGCCAGCAGTTACTCGAGTGACTCCTACGAGCAGTACTTC	CASSYSSDSYEQYF
.	TRBV20-1	TRBJ2-5	.	TGCAGTGCTAGTAGGGACCGACTAGGGGAGACCCAGTACTTC	CSASRDRLGETQYF
.	TRBV4-3	TRBJ2-7	.	TGCGCCAGCAGCCAAGAAGATGGCAGATCCTACGAGCAGTACTTC	CASSQEDGRSYEQYF
TRBD2	TRBV5-6	TRBJ2-7	many	TGTGCCAGCAGCTTGCTGGCGGGAGTCCACGAGCAGTACTTC	CASSLLAGVHEQYF
.	TRBV27	TRBJ2-7	.	TGTGCCAGTAGTTCCTATGGGGCGGGGAAAGAGCAGTACTTC	CASSSYGAGKEQYF
TRBD2	TRBV5-1	TRBJ2-1	.	TGCGCCAGCAGCTTCGGTCTAGCGGGAAAAGTCAATGAGCAGTTCTTC	CASSFGLAGKVNEQFF
TRBD1	TRBV6-2/TRBV6-3	TRBJ2-6	few	TGTGCCAGCAGTTACAACCCTGACAGGGATATCTCTGGGGCCAACGTCCTGACTTTC	CASSYNPDRDISGANVLTF
.	TRBV4-3	TRBJ2-1	.	TGCGCCAGCAGCCAAGAGCTGGCCGTTTACAATGAGCAGTTCTTC	CASSQELAVYNEQFF
TRBD1	TRBV10-3	TRBJ1-1	.	TGTGCCATCAGCTTAAGACAGGGTGAGGGGACTGAAGCTTTCTTT	CAISLRQGEGTEAFF
.	TRBV10-3	TRBJ2-7	.	TGTGCCATCAGTGACAACTGGAGCTCCTACGAGCAGTACTTC	CAISDNWSSYEQYF
TRBD2	TRBV5-5	TRBJ2-3	.	TGTGCCAGCAGGCCCTTCGTAGCGGGGGCCTACGGGGATACGCAGTATTTT	CASRPFVAGAYGDTQYF
.	TRBV20-1	TRBJ2-3	.	TGCAGTGCTAGGCCTTGGGGGAAGGGGACAGATACGCAGTATTTT	CSARPWGKGTDTQYF
.	TRBV7-9	TRBJ1-2	few	TGTGCCAGCAGCCCCGACAGCCTATATGGCTACACCTTC	CASSPDSLYGYTF
.	TRBV27	TRBJ1-1	.	TGTGCCAGCAGTAAACAGGGTATGAACACTGAAGCTTTCTTT	CASSKQGMNTEAFF
.	TRBV7-8	TRBJ2-2	.	TGTGCCAGCAGCTTAGATTGGAACACCGGGGAGCTGTTTTTT	CASSLDWNTGELFF
.	TRBV27	TRBJ1-5	.	TGTGCCAGCAGTTCCGGACGGTCCGATCAGCCCCAGCATTTT	CASSSGRSDQPQHF
.	TRBV4-2	TRBJ1-4	.	TGTGCCAGCAGCCAGGCGAGGGGATCTCATGATGAAAAACTGTTTTTT	CASSQARGSHDEKLFF
TRBD1	TRBV7-9	TRBJ2-3	.	TGTGCCAGCAGCACTGGACAGGGGTTTAGCACAGATACGCAGTATTTT	CASSTGQGFSTDTQYF
.	TRBV3-1	TRBJ2-5	few	TGTGCCAGCAGCCAAGCTTGGGGGTCAAGAGAGTCCCAGTACTTC	CASSQAWGSRESQYF
.	TRBV30	TRBJ2-3	many	TGTGCCTGGAGTGTACGGAGAGATACGCAGTATTTT	CAWSVRRDTQYF
.	TRBV20-1	TRBJ1-2	few	TGCAGTGCTAGGATACGGGGGGCTGGATATGGCTACACCTTC	CSARIRGAGYGYTF
.	TRBV7-9	TRBJ1-1	few	TGTGCCAGCAGCTTAGCAGGACAAAAAGACACTGAAGCTTTCTTT	CASSLAGQKDTEAFF
TRBD2	TRBV5-1	TRBJ2-7	few	TGCGCCAGCAGCTCTCTTCACAGCGGGAGCACTAGCGAGCAGTACTTC	CASSSLHSGSTSEQYF
.	TRBV12-3/TRBV12-4	TRBJ2-7	.	TGTGCCAGCAGTCCCGGCCGGCGGGGCCCCTACGAGCAGTACTTC	CASSPGRRGPYEQYF
TRBD2	TRBV7-8	TRBJ2-2	.	TGTGCCAGCAGCTTATGGGCTAGCGGGGGCGACACCGGGGAGCTGTTTTTT	CASSLWASGGDTGELFF
.	TRBV2	TRBJ1-5	.	TGTGCCAGCAGTGAGGCAGGAGTCAATCAGCCCCAGCATTTT	CASSEAGVNQPQHF
TRBD1	TRBV9	TRBJ1-5	.	TGTGCCAGCGGGACAGGGATCGGTCAGCCCCAGCATTTT	CASGTGIGQPQHF
.	TRBV20-1	TRBJ1-2	.	TGCAGTGCCAGCCGGGACACCCTTAACTATGGCTACACCTTC	CSASRDTLNYGYTF
TRBD2	TRBV7-2	TRBJ2-1	few	TGTGCCAGCACCGACGGACTAGCGGGAAGGAATGAGCAGTTCTTC	CASTDGLAGRNEQFF
TRBD2	TRBV5-1	TRBJ2-1	.	TGCGCCAGCAGCTTGGAATCTAGCGGGGTCTTCGATGAGCAGTTCTTC	CASSLESSGVFDEQFF
.	TRBV6-5	TRBJ2-7	few	TGTGCCAGCAGCCAGACCCCTTCCACCTACTACGAGCAGTACTTC	CASSQTPSTYYEQYF
.	TRBV6-5	TRBJ2-7	few	TGTGCCAGCAGTTACTCCGGGAGTCGGGAGCAGTACTTC	CASSYSGSREQYF
TRBD1	TRBV5-1	TRBJ1-2	few	TGCGCCAGCAGAGGCGACAGGGGTCTGATAGGTGGCTACACCTTC	CASRGDRGLIGGYTF
TRBD2	TRBV18	TRBJ2-1	few	TGTGCCAGCTCACCACCGGGACTACTCGGCGATGAGCAGTTCTTC	CASSPPGLLGDEQFF
TRBD2	TRBV11-2	TRBJ2-7	.	TGTGCCAGCAGCTTAGTGACTAGCGGGGGTTTATACGAGCAGTACTTC	CASSLVTSGGLYEQYF
.	TRBV4-3	TRBJ2-7	few	TGCGCCAGCAGCCAAGGTAACGGGTACGAGCAGTACTTC	CASSQGNGYEQYF
.	TRBV7-9	TRBJ2-7	.	TGTGCCAGCAGCACCTCGACAGTTGCCTACGAGCAGTACTTC	CASSTSTVAYEQYF
TRBD1	TRBV10-3	TRBJ1-1	few	TGTGCCATCAGTGATCGGACAGGGCGAGAGTACACTGAAGCTTTCTTT	CAISDRTGREYTEAFF
.	TRBV29-1	TRBJ2-7	few	TGCAGCGTTGAAGTTGGCCTGCAAAGCTCCTACGAGCAGTACTTC	CSVEVGLQSSYEQYF
.	TRBV12-3/TRBV12-4	TRBJ2-5	few	TGTGCCAGCAGTTCGCCGACGCAAGAGACCCAGTACTTC	CASSSPTQETQYF
TRBD2	TRBV4-2	TRBJ2-7	few	TGTGCCAGCAGCCAAGATAGGGCTAGCGGAGTGGGAGAGCAGTACTTC	CASSQDRASGVGEQYF
.	TRBV23-1	TRBJ1-5	few	TGCGCCAACTACGCAGGGGACAGCAATCAGCCCCAGCATTTT	CANYAGDSNQPQHF
.	TRBV4-1	TRBJ1-1	.	.	CASSYISAGNTEAFF
TRBD2	TRBV7-2	TRBJ2-3	few	TGTGCCAGCAGCCCCGGGCTAGCTAGCGGGTTCTCAGATACGCAGTATTTT	CASSPGLASGFSDTQYF
.	TRBV5-1	TRBJ1-6	many	TGCGCCAGCACCGACAGTAATTCACCCCTCCACTTT	CASTDSNSPLHF
TRBD1	TRBV4-1	TRBJ2-1	many	TGCGCCAGCAGCTCGCCCGGGACAGGGGACAATGAGCAGTTCTTC	CASSSPGTGDNEQFF
.	TRBV4-1	TRBJ1-2	few	TGCGCCAGCAGCCAAGATCAAGGCAGGATCAATGGCTACACCTTC	CASSQDQGRINGYTF
.	TRBV3-1	TRBJ2-1	many	TGTGCCAGCAGCCAAGATCGGCTACTCCAGTTCTTC	CASSQDRLLQFF
.	TRBV25-1	TRBJ1-1	many	TGTGCCAGCAGTCTAGTTGGGGGGGGCACTGAAGCTTTCTTT	CASSLVGGGTEAFF
.	TRBV7-6	TRBJ2-5	.	TGTGCCAGCAGCCCCCTTGGGGGCCTCGAGACCCAGTACTTC	CASSPLGGLETQYF
TRBD1	TRBV28	TRBJ2-7	.	TGTGCCAGCAGTTTTGGTGGGACAGGGGTGAACGAGCAGTACTTC	CASSFGGTGVNEQYF
.	TRBV12-3/TRBV12-4	TRBJ2-5	few	TGTGCCAGCAGCCCACTAGACGGAGACCAAGAGACCCAGTACTTC	CASSPLDGDQETQYF